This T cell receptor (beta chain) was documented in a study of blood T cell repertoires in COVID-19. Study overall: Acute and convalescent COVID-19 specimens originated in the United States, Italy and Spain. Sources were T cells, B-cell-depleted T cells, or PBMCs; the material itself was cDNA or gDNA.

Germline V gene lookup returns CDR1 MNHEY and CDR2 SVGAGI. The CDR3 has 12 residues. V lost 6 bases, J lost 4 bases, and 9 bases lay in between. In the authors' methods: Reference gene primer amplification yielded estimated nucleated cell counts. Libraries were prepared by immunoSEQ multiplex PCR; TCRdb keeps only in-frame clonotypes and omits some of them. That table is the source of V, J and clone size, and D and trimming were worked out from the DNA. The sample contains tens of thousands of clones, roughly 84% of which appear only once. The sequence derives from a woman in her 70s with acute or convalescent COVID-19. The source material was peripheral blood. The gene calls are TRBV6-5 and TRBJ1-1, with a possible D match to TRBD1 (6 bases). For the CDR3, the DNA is TGTGCCAGCAGGCCCAGGGGCACTGAAGCTTTCTTT. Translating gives CASRPRGTEAFF.